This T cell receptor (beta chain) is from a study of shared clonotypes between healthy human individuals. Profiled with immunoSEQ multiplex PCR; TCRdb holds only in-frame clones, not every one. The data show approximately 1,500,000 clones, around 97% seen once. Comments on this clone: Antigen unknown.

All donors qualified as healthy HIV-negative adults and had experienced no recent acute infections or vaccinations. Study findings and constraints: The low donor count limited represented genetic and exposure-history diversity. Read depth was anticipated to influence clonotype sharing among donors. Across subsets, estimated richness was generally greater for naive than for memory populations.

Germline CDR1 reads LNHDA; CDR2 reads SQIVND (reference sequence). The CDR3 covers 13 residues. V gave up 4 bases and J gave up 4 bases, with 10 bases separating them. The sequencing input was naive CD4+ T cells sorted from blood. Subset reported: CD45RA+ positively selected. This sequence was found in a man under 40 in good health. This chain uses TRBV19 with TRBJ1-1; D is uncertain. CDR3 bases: TGTGCCAGTAGTACTACCCAGGCCACTGAAGCTTTCTTT. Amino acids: CASSTTQATEAFF.